These 23 T cell receptor beta chains came from one sample sequenced in a study of Ad26.COV2.S vaccination and SARS-CoV-2 variants. Documented treatment: some 20 received Ad26.COV2.S at low or high dose, single or two shots; 5 received placebo; per-sample allocation not given. Sampling was performed 63 days after the first vaccine or placebo injection. Using immunoSEQ multiplex PCR, the repertoire was profiled, and TCRdb retains in-frame clones only, with some absent. This table has about 440,000 clones, 80% to 95% appearing once. The sample here was peripheral blood, taken in a trial of Ad26.COV2.S vaccine versus placebo. These receptor sequences come from a person between 18 and 59 years old who received the Ad26.COV2.S COVID-19 vaccine or a placebo.

This chain uses TRBV15 with TRBJ2-1, with unresolved D. Trimming pared 0 bases from V and 13 bases from J, leaving 10 bases between. The germline gives CDR1 LNHNV, CDR2 YYDKDF (reference sequence). This CDR3 spans 12 amino acids. The CDR3 nucleotides are TGTGCCACCAGCAGAGATAGGGAAGTACAGTTCTTC. Amino acids: CATSRDREVQFF.

V and J are TRBV19 and TRBJ2-2; D uncertain. Germline CDR1 reads LNHDA; CDR2 reads SQIVND (reference sequence). The germline V and J ends were trimmed by 0 bases and 1 base, with 9 bases remaining between them. This CDR3 is 16 amino acids long. Written as DNA, the CDR3 is TGTGCCAGTAGTATAGATGGTAGACTGAACACCGGGGAGCTGTTTTTT. Protein sequence: CASSIDGRLNTGELFF.

The rearrangement links TRBV24-1 to TRBJ2-5, with a weak D call TRBD1 (6 bases). The V gene lost 0 bases and the J gene lost 6 bases, with 37 bases spanning the gap. CDR3 length: 23 amino acids. Germline V gives CDR1 KGHDR, CDR2 SFDVKD. The CDR3 spells CATSDLQSVRYGLPVLGHQTQYF. The DNA for the CDR3 is TGTGCCACCAGTGATTTGCAGTCGGTAAGGTATGGCCTCCCAGTTCTGGGACACCAGACCCAGTACTTC.

V and J are TRBV18 and TRBJ1-4, with 8 nucleotides matching TRBD1. V trimming: 3 bases; J trimming: 7 bases; junction bases outside the gene matches: 4. Germline CDR1 KGHSH, CDR2 LQKENI. The CDR3 is 14 amino acids. Here the CDR3 DNA reads TGTGCCAGCTCACCGAAGACAGGGGTTGAAAAACTGTTTTTT. Residues: CASSPKTGVEKLFF.

This chain joins TRBV10-3 and TRBJ2-7, with D unclear. The V end lost 5 bases, the J end lost 3 bases, and 5 bases lay between the germline ends. Germline V lookup: CDR1 ENHRY, CDR2 SYGVKD. The CDR3 extends over 11 amino acids. Written as DNA, the CDR3 is TGTGCCATCAGTCTGGGCTACGAGCAGTACTTC. Translating it yields CAISLGYEQYF.

Here the CDR3 reads CASSGDRDHEQFF. The CDR3 DNA sequence: TGTGCCAGCAGCGGCGACAGGGACCATGAGCAGTTCTTC. J is TRBJ2-1 and V is TRBV2, with 7 bases lining up with TRBD1. This CDR3 spans 13 amino acids. Germline CDR1 SNHLY, CDR2 FYNNEI. J lost 8 bases, V lost 6 bases, and 7 bases had no gene match.

The gene calls are TRBV12-3 or TRBV12-4 and TRBJ2-7, with D possibly TRBD1 on 6 matching bases. V lost 6 bases to trimming and J lost 4 bases, with 10 bases between them. This CDR3 has 12 amino acids. CDR3 nucleotide sequence: TGTGCCAGCAGGTCGGACAGTTACGAGCAGTACTTC. This codes for CASRSDSYEQYF.

This chain connects TRBV5-5 to TRBJ2-1; 7 nucleotides match TRBD2. Germline assignment: CDR1 SGHKS and CDR2 YYEKEE (reference sequence). V shed 4 bases, J shed 0 bases, and the junction held 4 bases outside the gene matches. The CDR3 covers 15 residues. In DNA form, the CDR3 reads TGTGCCAGCAGCCCACTAGCGTACTCCTACAATGAGCAGTTCTTC. Amino acids: CASSPLAYSYNEQFF.

The chain recombines TRBV6-2 or TRBV6-3 with TRBJ1-5, with TRBD1 as a possible D gene (5 bases). V lost 5 bases and J lost 4, with 9 bases in between. Germline-derived CDR1 and CDR2 are MNHEY and SVGEGT. The CDR3 covers 13 residues. CDR3 residues: CASSDRLNQPQHF. The CDR3 nucleotides read TGTGCCAGCAGTGACAGACTTAATCAGCCCCAGCATTTT.

The chain recombines TRBV7-9 with TRBJ2-6; TRBD1 matches 8 bases. CDR3 length: 18 amino acids. Trimming took 4 bases from V and 0 from J; bases not matched to a gene: 8. Looked up from germline, CDR1 is SEHNR and CDR2 is FQNEAQ (reference sequence). The CDR3 is CASSYSGQGLSGANVLTF. The CDR3 bases are TGTGCCAGCAGCTACTCCGGACAGGGCCTCTCTGGGGCCAACGTCCTGACTTTC.

The chain couples TRBV2 to TRBJ2-2; 9 bases align to TRBD1. The CDR3 consists of 13 residues. V shed 7 bases, J shed 4 bases, and the junction held 1 base outside the gene matches. CDR1 is SNHLY and CDR2 is FYNNEI in the germline V gene. The CDR3 reads CASTTGGTGELFF. The CDR3 DNA sequence: TGTGCCAGCACGACAGGGGGCACCGGGGAGCTGTTTTTT.

This rearrangement joins TRBV5-1 to TRBJ2-3; D unclear. Between the trimmed V and J ends, which lost 3 bases and 1 base, there was a span of 3 bases. CDR1 is SGHRS, CDR2 YFSETQ, per germline. The CDR3 covers 12 residues. The CDR3 bases are TGCGCCAGCAGCTCCGGCACAGATACGCAGTATTTT. Its translation: CASSSGTDTQYF.

The V and J genes are TRBV5-6 and TRBJ1-2; TRBD1 is a possible D gene (6 bases). The V end was cut by 0 bases, the J end by 1 base, with 7 bases between. The germline V gene has CDR1 SGHDT and CDR2 YYEEEE. The length of the CDR3 is 14 residues. The CDR3 loop reads CASSLGGLNYGYTF. The CDR3 DNA sequence: TGTGCCAGCAGCTTGGGGGGGCTTAACTATGGCTACACCTTC.

The V call is TRBV7-2, the J call TRBJ1-6, with 8 bases that match TRBD1. The CDR3 runs to 16 residues. V lost 4 bases to trimming and J lost 4 bases; unmatched junction nucleotides: 6. The V gene's germline CDR1 is SGHTA and CDR2 FQGNSA. The CDR3 loop reads CASSSGQGVYNSPLHF. The CDR3 coding sequence is TGTGCCAGCAGCTCCGGACAGGGCGTATATAATTCACCCCTCCACTTT.

The chain uses TRBV5-1 and TRBJ2-7; either TRBD1 or TRBD2 may supply D (5 bases each). With 4 bases removed from V and 0 bases from J, the gap between germline ends came to 11 bases. This CDR3 contains 14 residues. The germline CDR1 and CDR2 sequences are SGHRS and YFSETQ. The CDR3 DNA sequence: TGCGCCAGCAGCCCGGGACCTAGCTCCTACGAGCAGTACTTC. Its translation: CASSPGPSSYEQYF. Full variable domain (outside the CDR3, taken from reference TRBV5-1 and TRBJ2-7): KAGVTQTPRYLIKTRGQQVTLSCSPISGHRSVSWYQQTPGQGLQFLFEYFSETQRNKGNFPGRFSGRQFSNSRSEMNVSTLELGDSALYLCASSPGPSSYEQYFGPGTRLTVT.

The V and J genes are TRBV27 and TRBJ2-5; a weak D match, TRBD1 (5 bases). Trimming shortened V by 1 base and J by 2 bases, and 8 bases separated the two germline ends. Germline-derived CDR1 and CDR2 are MNHEY and SMNVEV (reference sequence). This CDR3 comprises 14 residues. As DNA, the CDR3 is TGTGCCAGCAGTTTATGGGGCGAACAAGAGACCCAGTACTTC. Translation gives CASSLWGEQETQYF.

CDR3 bases: TGTGCCATCAGTGAGGGAGGGATCGGCTATCAGCCCCAGCATTTT. Its protein is CAISEGGIGYQPQHF. The rearrangement joins TRBV10-3 to TRBJ1-5, with D uncertain. V lost 2 bases, J lost 5 bases, and 13 bases lay in between. The CDR3 loop spans 15 amino acids. CDR1 and CDR2 from the germline V gene are ENHRY and SYGVKD.

The V call is TRBV6-5, the J call TRBJ2-7; D is undetermined. CDR3 size: 12 residues. V gave up 7 bases and J gave up 7 bases, with 14 bases separating them. Germline V CDR1 and CDR2: MNHEY, SVGAGI. The DNA for the CDR3 is TGTGCCAGCATCTTAAGGGAAAAGGAGCAGTACTTC. Translating gives CASILREKEQYF.

This chain links TRBV7-9 with TRBJ2-5, with D uncertain. This CDR3 has 15 amino acids. Per the germline V gene, CDR1 is SEHNR and CDR2 is FQNEAQ (reference sequence). V was trimmed by 3 bases and J by 2 bases, leaving 13 bases between them. This chain's CDR3 is CASSFHPVRQETQYF. The CDR3 DNA sequence: TGTGCCAGCAGCTTTCACCCCGTGAGACAAGAGACCCAGTACTTC.

The V call is TRBV3-1 (or the pseudogene TRBV3-2), the J call TRBJ2-5, with 13 bases identical to TRBD2. The CDR3 runs 15 residues. Germline V gene data show CDR1 as LGHDT and CDR2 as YNNKEL (reference sequence). J was trimmed by 7 bases and V by 5 bases; bases with no gene match: 7. CDR3 coding DNA: TGTGCCAGCAGCAAACGACTAGCGGGAGGTGGGACCCAGTACTTC. Translated, it gives CASSKRLAGGGTQYF.

The chain links TRBV10-2 to TRBJ1-4; tentatively, D is TRBD1 (5 bases). Trimming removed 2 bases from V and 7 bases from J, with 8 bases in between. CDR3 length: 13 residues. Germline V gives CDR1 WSHSY, CDR2 SAAADI. CDR3 loop: CASSEEGREKLFF. In DNA, the CDR3 is TGCGCCAGCAGTGAGGAGGGACGTGAAAAACTGTTTTTT.

CDR3 bases: TGCGCCAGCAGCTTGGGGACTAGCTCCTACGAGCAGTACTTC. Encoded protein: CASSLGTSSYEQYF. This chain connects TRBV5-1 to TRBJ2-7, with TRBD2 identical over 7 bases. The CDR3 runs 14 residues. The trim removed 0 bases at V and 0 bases at J, leaving 0 bases unmatched. Germline V gene data show CDR1 as SGHRS and CDR2 as YFSETQ.

This chain uses TRBV5-5 with TRBJ1-1, with a tentative D call TRBD1 (6 bases). The V gene lost 3 bases and the J gene lost 1 base, with 10 bases spanning the gap. This CDR3 is 14 amino acids long. CDR1 is SGHKS and CDR2 is YYEKEE in the germline V gene (reference sequence). CDR3 protein: CASSSQDRNTEAFF. In nucleotides, the CDR3 is TGTGCCAGCAGCTCGCAGGACAGGAACACTGAAGCTTTCTTT.